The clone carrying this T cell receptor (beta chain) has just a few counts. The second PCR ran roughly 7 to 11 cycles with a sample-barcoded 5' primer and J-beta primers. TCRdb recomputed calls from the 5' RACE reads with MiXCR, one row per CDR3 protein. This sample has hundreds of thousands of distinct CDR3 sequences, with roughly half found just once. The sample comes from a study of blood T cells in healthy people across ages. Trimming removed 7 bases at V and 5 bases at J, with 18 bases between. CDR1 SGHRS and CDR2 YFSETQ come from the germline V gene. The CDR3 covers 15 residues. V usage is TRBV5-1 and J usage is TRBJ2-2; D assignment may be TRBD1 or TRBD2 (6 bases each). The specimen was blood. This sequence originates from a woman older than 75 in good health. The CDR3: CASGGTRGVTGELFF. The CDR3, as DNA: TGCGCCAGCGGAGGGACAAGAGGGGTAACCGGGGAGCTGTTTTTT.